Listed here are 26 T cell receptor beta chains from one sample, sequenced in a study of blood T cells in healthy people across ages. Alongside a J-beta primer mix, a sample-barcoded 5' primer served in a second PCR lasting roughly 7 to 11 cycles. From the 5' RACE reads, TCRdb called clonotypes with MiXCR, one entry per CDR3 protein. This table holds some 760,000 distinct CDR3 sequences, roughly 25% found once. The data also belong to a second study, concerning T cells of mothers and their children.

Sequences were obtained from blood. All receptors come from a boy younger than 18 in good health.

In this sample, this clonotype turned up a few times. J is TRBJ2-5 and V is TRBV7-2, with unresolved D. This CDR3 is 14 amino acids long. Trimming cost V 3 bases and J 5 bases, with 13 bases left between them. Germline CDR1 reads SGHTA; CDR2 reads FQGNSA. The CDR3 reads CASSFLRNSETQYF. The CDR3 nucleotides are TGTGCCAGCAGCTTTTTGAGGAATTCGGAGACCCAGTACTTC. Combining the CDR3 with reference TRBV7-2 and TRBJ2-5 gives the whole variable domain GAGVSQSPSNKVTEKGKDVELRCDPISGHTALYWYRQSLGQGLEFLIYFQGNSAPDKSGLPSDRFSAERTGGSVSTLTIQRTQQEDSAVYLCASSFLRNSETQYFGPGTRLLVL.

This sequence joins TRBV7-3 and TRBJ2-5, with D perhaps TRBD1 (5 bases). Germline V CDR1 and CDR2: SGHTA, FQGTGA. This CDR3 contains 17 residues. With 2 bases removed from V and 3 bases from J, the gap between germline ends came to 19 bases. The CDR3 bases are TGTGCCAGCAGCTTAGGTGGCAGGGCGCTAGGGAAAGAGACCCAGTACTTC. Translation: CASSLGGRALGKETQYF.

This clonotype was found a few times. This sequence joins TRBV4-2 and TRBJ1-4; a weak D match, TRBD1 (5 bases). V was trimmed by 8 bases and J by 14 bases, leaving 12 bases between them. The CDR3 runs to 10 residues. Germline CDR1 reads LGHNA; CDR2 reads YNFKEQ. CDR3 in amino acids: CASGKGRLFF. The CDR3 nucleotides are TGTGCCAGCGGCAAGGGGCGGCTGTTTTTT.

The CDR3 protein is CASSQDPAPLGGSGELFF. CDR3 DNA: TGCGCCAGCAGCCAAGATCCGGCTCCCCTTGGTGGTTCCGGGGAGCTGTTTTTT. The chain carries TRBV4-1 and TRBJ2-2; D gene uncertain. V was cut by 0 bases and J by 6 bases, with 20 bases left in between. Germline lookup yields CDR1 MGHRA and CDR2 YSYEKL. This CDR3 has 18 residues.

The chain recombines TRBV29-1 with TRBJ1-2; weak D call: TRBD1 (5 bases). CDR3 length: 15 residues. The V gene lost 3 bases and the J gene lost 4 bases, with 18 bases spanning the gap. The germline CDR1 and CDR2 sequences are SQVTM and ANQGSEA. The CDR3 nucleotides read TGCAGCGTTGAGGGGACCACGGCAGCCATCTATGGCTACACCTTC. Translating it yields CSVEGTTAAIYGYTF.

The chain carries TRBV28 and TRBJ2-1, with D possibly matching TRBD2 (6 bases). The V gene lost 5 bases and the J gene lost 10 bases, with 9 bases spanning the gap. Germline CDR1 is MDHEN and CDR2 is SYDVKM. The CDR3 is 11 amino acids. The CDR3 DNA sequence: TGTGCCAGCAGTCCGGAGGGCGAGCAGTTCTTC. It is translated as CASSPEGEQFF.

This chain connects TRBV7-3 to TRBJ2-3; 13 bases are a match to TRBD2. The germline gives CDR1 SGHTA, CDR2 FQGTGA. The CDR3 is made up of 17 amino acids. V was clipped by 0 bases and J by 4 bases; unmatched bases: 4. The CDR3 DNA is TGTGCCAGCAGCTTAACCGGGACTAGCGGGATTTCAGATACGCAGTATTTT. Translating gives CASSLTGTSGISDTQYF. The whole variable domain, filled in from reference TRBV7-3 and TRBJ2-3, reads GAGVSQTPSNKVTEKGKYVELRCDPISGHTALYWYRQSLGQGPEFLIYFQGTGAADDSGLPNDRFFAVRPEGSVSTLKIQRTERGDSAVYLCASSLTGTSGISDTQYFGPGTRLTVL.

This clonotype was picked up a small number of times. CDR3 protein: CASSQGQSRAEQYF. CDR3 sequence (DNA): TGTGCCAGCAGTCAGGGACAGAGTAGGGCCGAGCAGTACTTC. The chain carries TRBV7-2 and TRBJ2-7; 7 bases match TRBD1. V was clipped by 6 bases and J by 6 bases; unmatched bases: 11. Germline CDR1 SGHTA, CDR2 FQGNSA. The CDR3 consists of 14 residues. The complete variable domain, with remaining parts taken from reference TRBV7-2 and TRBJ2-7, reads GAGVSQSPSNKVTEKGKDVELRCDPISGHTALYWYRQSLGQGLEFLIYFQGNSAPDKSGLPSDRFSAERTGGSVSTLTIQRTQQEDSAVYLCASSQGQSRAEQYFGPGTRLTVT.

CDR3 nucleotides: TGTGCCAGCGCCCTGGCCGGCTACAATGAGCAGTTCTTC. Amino acid sequence: CASALAGYNEQFF. The J gene is TRBJ2-1, the V gene TRBV27; D gene unclear. Germline V gene sequence: CDR1 MNHEY, CDR2 SMNVEV (reference sequence). Trimming stripped 8 bases from V and 3 bases from J, with 11 bases between. The CDR3 has 13 amino acids.

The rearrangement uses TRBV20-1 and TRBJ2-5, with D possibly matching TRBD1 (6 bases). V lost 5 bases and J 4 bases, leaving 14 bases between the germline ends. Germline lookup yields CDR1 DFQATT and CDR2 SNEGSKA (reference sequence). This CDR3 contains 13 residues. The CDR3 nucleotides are TGCAGTGCTCTCCGGGACATCGGAGAGACCCAGTACTTC. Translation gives CSALRDIGETQYF.

The DNA for the CDR3 is TGTGCCAGCAGTTTACAAGGGTCACTATACGGGGAGCTGTTTTTT. This translates into CASSLQGSLYGELFF. The rearrangement joins TRBV12-3 or TRBV12-4 to TRBJ2-2, with unresolved D. This CDR3 region has 15 residues. The ends were cut back, 2 bases at V and 7 bases at J, with 14 bases in the middle.

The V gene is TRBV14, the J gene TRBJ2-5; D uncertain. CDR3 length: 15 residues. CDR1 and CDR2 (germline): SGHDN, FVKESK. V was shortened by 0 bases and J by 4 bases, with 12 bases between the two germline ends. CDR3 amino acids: CASSQDVGLGETQYF. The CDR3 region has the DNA TGTGCCAGCAGCCAAGATGTCGGTTTGGGAGAGACCCAGTACTTC.

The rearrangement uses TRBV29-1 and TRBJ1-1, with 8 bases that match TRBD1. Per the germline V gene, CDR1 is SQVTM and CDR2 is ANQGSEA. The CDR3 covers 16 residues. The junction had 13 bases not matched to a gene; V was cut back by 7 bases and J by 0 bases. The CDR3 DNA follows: TGCAGCGCCTGGGACAGGCTATTCGGCATGAACACTGAAGCTTTCTTT. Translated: CSAWDRLFGMNTEAFF.

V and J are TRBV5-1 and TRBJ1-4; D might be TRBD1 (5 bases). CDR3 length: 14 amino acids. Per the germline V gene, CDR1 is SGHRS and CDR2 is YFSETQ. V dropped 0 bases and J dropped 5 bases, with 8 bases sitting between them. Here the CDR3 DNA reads TGCGCCAGCAGCTTGGTCCAGGGCAATGAAAAACTGTTTTTT. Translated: CASSLVQGNEKLFF.

CDR3 sequence reads: CSVTGEAGRNLNEQFF. The CDR3 DNA is TGCAGCGTGACGGGGGAAGCGGGAAGGAACCTCAATGAGCAGTTCTTC. This chain uses TRBV29-1 with TRBJ2-1; TRBD2 aligns across 7 bases. With V trimmed by 6 bases and J by 6 bases, 17 bases remained unmatched. Looked up from germline, CDR1 is SQVTM and CDR2 is ANQGSEA. CDR3 length equals 16 residues.

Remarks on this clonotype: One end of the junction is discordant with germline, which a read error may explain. The CDR3 loop is CASNLETAGAFNEQFF. CDR3 DNA: TGTGCCAGCAACTTAGAGACAGCGGGGGCCTTCAATGAGCAGTTCTTC. This chain joins TRBV7-9 and TRBJ2-1, with 8 bases aligning to TRBD2. This CDR3 comprises 16 residues. In germline, CDR1 is SEHNR, CDR2 FQNEAQ (reference sequence). Looking up the rest from reference TRBV7-9 and TRBJ2-1 gives the full variable domain: DTGVSQNPRHKITKRGQNVTFRCDPISEHNRLYWYRQTLGQGPEFLTYFQNEAQLEKSRLLSDRFSAERPKGSFSTLEIQRTEQGDSAMYLCASNLETAGAFNEQFFGPGTRLTVL.

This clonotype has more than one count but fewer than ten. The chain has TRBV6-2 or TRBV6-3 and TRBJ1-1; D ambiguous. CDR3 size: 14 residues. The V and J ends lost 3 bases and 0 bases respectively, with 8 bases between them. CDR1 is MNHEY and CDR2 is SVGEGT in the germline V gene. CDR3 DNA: TGTGCCAGCAGTTATGGAGGCATGAACACTGAAGCTTTCTTT. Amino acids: CASSYGGMNTEAFF.

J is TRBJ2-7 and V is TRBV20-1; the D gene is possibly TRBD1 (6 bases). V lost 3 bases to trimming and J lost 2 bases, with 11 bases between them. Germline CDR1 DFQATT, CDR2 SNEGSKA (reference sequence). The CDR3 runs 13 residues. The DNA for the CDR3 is TGCAGTGCTAGGACAGGAGGTACCTACGAGCAGTACTTC. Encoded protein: CSARTGGTYEQYF.

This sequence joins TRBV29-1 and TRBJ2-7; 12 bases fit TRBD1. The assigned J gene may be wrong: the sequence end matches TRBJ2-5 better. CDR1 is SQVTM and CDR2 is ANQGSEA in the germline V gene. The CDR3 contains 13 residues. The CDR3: CSAGGQGAETQYF. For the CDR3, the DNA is TGCAGCGCCGGGGGACAGGGGGCAGAGACCCAGTACTTC.

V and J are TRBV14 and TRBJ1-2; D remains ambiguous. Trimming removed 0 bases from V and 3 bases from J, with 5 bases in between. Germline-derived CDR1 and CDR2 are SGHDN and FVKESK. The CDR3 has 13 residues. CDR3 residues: CASSQDLDYGYTF. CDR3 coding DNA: TGTGCCAGCAGCCAAGATCTTGACTATGGCTACACCTTC.

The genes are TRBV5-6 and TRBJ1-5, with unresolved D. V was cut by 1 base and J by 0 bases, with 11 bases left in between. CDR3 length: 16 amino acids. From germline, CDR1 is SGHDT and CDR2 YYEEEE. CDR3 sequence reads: CASSLWRTYSNQPQHF. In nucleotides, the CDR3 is TGTGCCAGCAGCTTGTGGAGAACTTATAGCAATCAGCCCCAGCATTTT.

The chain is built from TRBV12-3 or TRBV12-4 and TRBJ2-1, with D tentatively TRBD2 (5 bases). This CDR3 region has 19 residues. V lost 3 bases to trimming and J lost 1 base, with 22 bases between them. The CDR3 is CASSFYYREGPLSYNEQFF. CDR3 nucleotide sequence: TGTGCCAGCAGTTTTTATTATCGGGAAGGCCCTCTATCCTACAATGAGCAGTTCTTC.

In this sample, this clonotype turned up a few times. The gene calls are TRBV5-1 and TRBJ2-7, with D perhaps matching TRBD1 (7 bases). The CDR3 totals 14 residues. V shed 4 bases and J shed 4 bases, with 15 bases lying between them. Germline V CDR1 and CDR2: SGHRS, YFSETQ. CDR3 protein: CASSPQGEVYEQYF. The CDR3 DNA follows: TGCGCCAGCAGCCCCCAGGGGGAGGTGTACGAGCAGTACTTC.

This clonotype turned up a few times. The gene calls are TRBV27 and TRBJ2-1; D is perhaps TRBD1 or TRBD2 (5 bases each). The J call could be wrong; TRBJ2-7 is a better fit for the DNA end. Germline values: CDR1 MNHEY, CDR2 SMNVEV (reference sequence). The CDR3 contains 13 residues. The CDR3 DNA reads TGTGCCAGCCGGAGGCAGGGTTTTCACGAGCAGTACTTC. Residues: CASRRQGFHEQYF.

CDR3 in amino acids: CASSPEIGTVNTEAFF. The CDR3 nucleotides read TGTGCCAGCAGTCCAGAAATCGGGACAGTGAACACTGAAGCTTTCTTT. J is TRBJ1-1 and V is TRBV6-6; 7 bases agree with TRBD1. Germline CDR1 is MNHNY and CDR2 is SVGAGI (reference sequence). The V gene end was trimmed by 5 bases and the J gene end by 0 bases; junction bases not matched to a gene: 9. The CDR3 covers 16 residues.

The CDR3 sequence: CASSPQKLQGDEQYF. CDR3 bases: TGTGCCAGCAGCCCCCAAAAGCTACAGGGAGACGAGCAGTACTTC. The gene calls are TRBV3-1 and TRBJ2-1; D possibly corresponds to TRBD1 (6 bases). The J call is in doubt because the DNA end fits TRBJ2-7 better. CDR3 length equals 15 residues. Per the germline V gene, CDR1 is LGHDT and CDR2 is YNNKEL (reference sequence).